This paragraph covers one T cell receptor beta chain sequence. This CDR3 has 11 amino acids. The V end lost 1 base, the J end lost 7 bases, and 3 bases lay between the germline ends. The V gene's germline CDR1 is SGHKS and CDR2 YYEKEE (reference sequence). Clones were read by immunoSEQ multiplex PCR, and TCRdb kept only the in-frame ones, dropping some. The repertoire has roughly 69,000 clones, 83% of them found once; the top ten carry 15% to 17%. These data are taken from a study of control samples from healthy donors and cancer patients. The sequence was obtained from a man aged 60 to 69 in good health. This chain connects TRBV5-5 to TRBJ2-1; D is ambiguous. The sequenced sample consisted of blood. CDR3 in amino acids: CASSLQNEQFF. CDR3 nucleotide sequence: TGTGCCAGCAGCTTGCAAAATGAGCAGTTCTTC.